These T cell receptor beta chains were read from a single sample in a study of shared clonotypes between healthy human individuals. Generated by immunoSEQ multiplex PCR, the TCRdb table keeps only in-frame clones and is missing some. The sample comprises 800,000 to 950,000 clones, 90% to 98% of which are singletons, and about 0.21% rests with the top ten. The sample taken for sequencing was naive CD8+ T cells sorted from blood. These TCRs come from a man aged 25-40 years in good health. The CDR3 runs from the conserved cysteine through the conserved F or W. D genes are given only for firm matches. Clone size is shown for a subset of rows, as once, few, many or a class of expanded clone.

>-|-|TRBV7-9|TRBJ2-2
CASSWGTGELFF
TGTGCCAGCAGCTGGGGGACCGGGGAGCTGTTTTTT
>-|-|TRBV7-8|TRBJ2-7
CASSSGRQSYEQYF
TGTGCCAGCAGCTCAGGCCGACAATCGTACGAGCAGTACTTC
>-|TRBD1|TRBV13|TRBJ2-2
CASSSGQGGTGELFF
TGTGCCAGCAGCTCTGGACAGGGCGGTACCGGGGAGCTGTTTTTT
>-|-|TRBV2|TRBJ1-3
CASSGTRSTIYF
TGTGCCAGCAGTGGAACACGCAGCACCATATATTTT
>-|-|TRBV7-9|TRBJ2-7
CASSPPRGYEQYF
TGTGCCAGCAGCCCACCCCGGGGCTACGAGCAGTACTTC
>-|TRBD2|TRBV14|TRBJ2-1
CASSQAGLGYNEQFF
TGTGCCAGCAGCCAGGCGGGACTAGGATACAATGAGCAGTTCTTC
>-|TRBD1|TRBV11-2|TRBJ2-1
CASSEIGQVPYNEQFF
TGTGCCAGCAGCGAAATTGGACAGGTCCCATACAATGAGCAGTTCTTC
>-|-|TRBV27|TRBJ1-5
CASSPGPVGASNQPQHF
TGTGCCAGCAGTCCCGGCCCGGTGGGGGCGAGCAATCAGCCCCAGCATTTT
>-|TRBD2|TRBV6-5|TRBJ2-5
CASTLSGGVQETQYF
TGTGCCAGCACCCTTTCGGGGGGGGTGCAAGAGACCCAGTACTTC
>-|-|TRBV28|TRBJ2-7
CASGHPPYEQYF
TGTGCCAGCGGACATCCCCCCTACGAGCAGTACTTC
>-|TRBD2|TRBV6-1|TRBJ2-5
CASSPSGSRETQYF
TGTGCCAGCTCGCCTAGCGGGAGCAGGGAGACCCAGTACTTC
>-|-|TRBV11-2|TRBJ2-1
CASSFLGTDLYNEQFF
TGTGCCAGCAGCTTTTTAGGGACCGACCTCTACAATGAGCAGTTCTTC
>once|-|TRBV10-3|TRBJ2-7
CAISGGGNEQYF
TGTGCCATCAGTGGGGGTGGAAACGAGCAGTACTTC
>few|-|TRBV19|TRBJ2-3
CASTEGDTQYF
TGTGCCAGTACCGAAGGGGATACGCAGTATTTT
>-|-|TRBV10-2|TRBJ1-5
CASSLTDQPQHF
TGCGCCAGCAGTTTGACAGATCAGCCCCAGCATTTT
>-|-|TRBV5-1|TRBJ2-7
CASSGDSYEQYF
TGCGCCAGCAGCGGGGATAGCTACGAGCAGTACTTC
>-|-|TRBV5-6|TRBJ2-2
CASSLDPGELFF
TGTGCCAGCAGCTTGGACCCCGGGGAGCTGTTTTTT
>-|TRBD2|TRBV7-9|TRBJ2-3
CASSSTSPSGSRTDTQYF
TGTGCCAGCAGCTCTACCTCGCCTAGCGGGAGTCGAACAGATACGCAGTATTTT
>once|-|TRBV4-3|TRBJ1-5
CASSQEQGHPQHF
TGCGCCAGCAGCCAAGAACAGGGTCACCCCCAGCATTTT
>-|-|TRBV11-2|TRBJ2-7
CASSPSTGPLEQYF
TGCGCCAGCAGCCCGTCGACAGGCCCCCTCGAGCAGTACTTC
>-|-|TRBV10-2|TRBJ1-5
CASSEWGGSNQPQHF
TGCGCCAGCAGTGAGTGGGGTGGAAGCAATCAGCCCCAGCATTTT
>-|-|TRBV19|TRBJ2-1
CASSMGSNGEQFF
TGTGCCAGTAGTATGGGAAGTAACGGTGAGCAGTTCTTC
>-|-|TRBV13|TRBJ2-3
CASSPDRIKPNTDTQYF
TGTGCCAGCAGCCCCGACAGGATTAAACCCAACACAGATACGCAGTATTTT
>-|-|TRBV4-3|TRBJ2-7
CASSQVNSISYEQYF
TGCGCCAGCAGCCAAGTAAACAGTATCTCCTACGAGCAGTACTTC
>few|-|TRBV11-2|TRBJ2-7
CASSLETFSGEQYF
TGTGCCAGCAGCTTGGAGACGTTCAGCGGCGAGCAGTACTTC
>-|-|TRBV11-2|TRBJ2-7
CASNSLGDEQYF
TGTGCCAGCAACTCCTTGGGGGACGAGCAGTACTTC
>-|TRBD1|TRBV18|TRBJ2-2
CASSRQGWATGELFF
TGTGCCAGCTCACGACAGGGGTGGGCCACCGGGGAGCTGTTTTTT
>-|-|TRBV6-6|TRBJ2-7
CASMKGEQYF
TGTGCCAGCATGAAGGGGGAGCAGTACTTC
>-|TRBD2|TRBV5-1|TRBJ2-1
CASSLRLAGGYNEQFF
TGCGCCAGCAGCTTGCGACTAGCGGGAGGGTACAATGAGCAGTTCTTC
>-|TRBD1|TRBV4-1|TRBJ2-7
CASSQDGPGTGVVYEQYF
TGCGCCAGCAGCCAAGATGGGCCCGGAACAGGGGTTGTCTACGAGCAGTACTTC
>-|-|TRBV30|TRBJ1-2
CAWSGDGYTF
TGTGCCTGGTCAGGGGATGGCTACACCTTC
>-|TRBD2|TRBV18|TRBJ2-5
CASSQLNPGLAGAYQETQYF
TGTGCCAGCTCACAATTGAACCCGGGACTAGCGGGTGCGTACCAAGAGACCCAGTACTTC
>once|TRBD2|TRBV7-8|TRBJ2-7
CASSFGLAGVKYYEQYF
TGTGCCAGCAGCTTTGGACTAGCGGGAGTCAAGTACTACGAGCAGTACTTC
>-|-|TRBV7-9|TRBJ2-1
CASSYPSAIYNEQFF
TGTGCCAGCAGCTATCCTAGCGCGATCTACAATGAGCAGTTCTTC
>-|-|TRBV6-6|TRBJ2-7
CATGGGGEQYF
TGTGCCACCGGAGGGGGCGGCGAGCAGTACTTC
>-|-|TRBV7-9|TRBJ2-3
CASSLGEGEAPDTQYF
TGTGCCAGCAGCTTAGGAGAAGGCGAGGCCCCAGATACGCAGTATTTT
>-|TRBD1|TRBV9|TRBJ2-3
CASSARQGTLSTDTQYF
TGTGCCAGCAGCGCCAGACAGGGGACGCTAAGCACAGATACGCAGTATTTT
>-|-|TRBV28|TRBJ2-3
CASQGYYTDTQYF
TGTGCCAGCCAGGGTTACTACACAGATACGCAGTATTTT
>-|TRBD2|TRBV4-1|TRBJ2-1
CASSQGLAGGGEQFF
TGCGCCAGCAGCCAGGGACTAGCGGGAGGGGGGGAGCAGTTCTTC
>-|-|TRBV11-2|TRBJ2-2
CASRYTNTGELFF
TGTGCCAGCAGATACACTAACACCGGGGAGCTGTTTTTT
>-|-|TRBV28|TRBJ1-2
CASSLWAQTNYGYTF
TGTGCCAGCAGTTTATGGGCACAGACTAACTATGGCTACACCTTC
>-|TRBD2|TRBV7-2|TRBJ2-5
CASSFLQRGQETQYF
TGTGCCAGCAGCTTCTTGCAGCGGGGCCAAGAGACCCAGTACTTC
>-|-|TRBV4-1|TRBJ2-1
CASTSDRGSYNEQFF
TGCGCCAGCACCTCGGATAGGGGCTCCTACAATGAGCAGTTCTTC
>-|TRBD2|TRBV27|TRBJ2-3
CASSLRLAESTDTQYF
TGTGCCAGCAGTTTAAGGCTAGCGGAAAGCACAGATACGCAGTATTTT
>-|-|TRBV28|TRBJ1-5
CASKLEGTTNTDQPQHF
TGTGCCAGCAAGTTGGAAGGGACCACAAATACGGATCAGCCCCAGCATTTT
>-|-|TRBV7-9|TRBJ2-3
CASSLHRATDTQYF
TGTGCCAGCAGCCTTCATAGGGCTACAGATACGCAGTATTTT
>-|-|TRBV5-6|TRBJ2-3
CASSFLAALGTDTQYF
TGTGCCAGCAGCTTTTTAGCGGCCCTGGGCACAGATACGCAGTATTTT
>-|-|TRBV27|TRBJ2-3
CASSLNFGGSADTQYF
TGTGCCAGCAGCCTAAACTTTGGGGGAAGCGCAGATACGCAGTATTTT
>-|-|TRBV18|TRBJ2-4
CASSPLPSGVLGEQYF
TGTGCCAGCTCACCGCTACCTTCAGGGGTCCTAGGGGAACAGTACTTC
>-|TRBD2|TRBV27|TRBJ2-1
CASSLAGVTNEQFF
TGTGCCAGCAGTTTAGCGGGAGTGACAAATGAGCAGTTCTTC
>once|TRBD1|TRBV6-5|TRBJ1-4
CASSFIGQGYEKLFF
TGTGCCAGCAGTTTTATAGGACAGGGGTATGAAAAACTGTTTTTT
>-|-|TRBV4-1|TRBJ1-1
CASSQEDGTYMNTEAFF
TGCGCCAGCAGCCAAGAAGATGGGACCTATATGAACACTGAAGCTTTCTTT